Following are 2 T cell receptor beta chains from one sample sequenced in a study of blood T cells in healthy people across ages. A second PCR, run for roughly 7 to 12 cycles, used a sample-barcoded 5' primer plus a J-beta primer mix. TCRdb analysed the 5' RACE reads with MiXCR anew, one entry per CDR3 protein. Of around 620,000 distinct CDR3 sequences in the sample, approximately 25% were seen once. Input material: blood. The receptors here all came from a woman in her 70s in good health.

For this clonotype: Relative to the germline gene, one junction end is altered; a read error may explain this. The J gene is TRBJ1-2, the V gene TRBV9, with D unresolved. The CDR3 length is 13 residues. Germline values: CDR1 SGDLS, CDR2 YYNGEE. The CDR3 bases are TGTGCCAGCAGCGTAGGTCCGACCTATGCCTACACCTTC. Protein: CASSVGPTYAYTF.

This clonotype has a handful of counts. The V and J genes are TRBV7-6 and TRBJ1-5; 8 nucleotides match TRBD1. CDR3 length equals 13 residues. V lost 5 bases and J lost 5; bases outside the gene matches: 2. Germline assignment: CDR1 SGHVS and CDR2 FNYEAQ. CDR3 nucleotide sequence: TGTGCCAGCAGCCGGGGACAGGATCAGCCCCAGCATTTT. Translating gives CASSRGQDQPQHF.